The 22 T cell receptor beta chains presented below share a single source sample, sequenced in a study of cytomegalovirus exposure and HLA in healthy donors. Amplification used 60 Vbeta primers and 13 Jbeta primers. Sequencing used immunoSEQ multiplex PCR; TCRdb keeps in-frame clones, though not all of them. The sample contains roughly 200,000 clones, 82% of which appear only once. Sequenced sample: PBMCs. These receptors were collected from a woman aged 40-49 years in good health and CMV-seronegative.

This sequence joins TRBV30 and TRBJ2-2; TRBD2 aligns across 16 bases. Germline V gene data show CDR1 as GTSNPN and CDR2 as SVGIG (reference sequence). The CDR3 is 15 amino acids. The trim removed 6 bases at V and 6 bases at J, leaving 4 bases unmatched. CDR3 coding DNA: TGTGCCTGCTACGGGACTAGCGGGAGGGCCGGGGAGCTGTTTTTT. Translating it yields CACYGTSGRAGELFF.

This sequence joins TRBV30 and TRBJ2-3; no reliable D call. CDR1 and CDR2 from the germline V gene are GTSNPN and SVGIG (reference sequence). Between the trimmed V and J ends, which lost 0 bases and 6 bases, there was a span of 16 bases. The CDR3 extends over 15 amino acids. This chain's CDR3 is CAWSVQASWSDTQYF. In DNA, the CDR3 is TGTGCCTGGAGTGTCCAAGCGTCCTGGAGTGATACGCAGTATTTT.

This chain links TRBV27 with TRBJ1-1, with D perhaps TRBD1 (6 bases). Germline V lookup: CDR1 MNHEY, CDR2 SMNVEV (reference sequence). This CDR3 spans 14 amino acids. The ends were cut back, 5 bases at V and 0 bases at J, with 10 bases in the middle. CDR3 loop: CASSGGFMNTEAFF. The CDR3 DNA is TGTGCCAGCAGTGGGGGCTTCATGAACACTGAAGCTTTCTTT.

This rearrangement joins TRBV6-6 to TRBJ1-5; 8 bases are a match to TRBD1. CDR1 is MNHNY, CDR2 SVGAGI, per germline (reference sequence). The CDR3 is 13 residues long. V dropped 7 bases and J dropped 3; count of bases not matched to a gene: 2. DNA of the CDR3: TGTGCCAGCACGGACAGGGACAATCAGCCCCAGCATTTT. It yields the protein CASTDRDNQPQHF.

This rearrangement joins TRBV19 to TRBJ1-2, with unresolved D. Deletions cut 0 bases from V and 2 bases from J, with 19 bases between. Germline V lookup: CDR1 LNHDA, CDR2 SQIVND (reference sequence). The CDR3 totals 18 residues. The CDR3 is CASSIDQRAALLNYGYTF. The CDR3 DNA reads TGTGCCAGTAGTATAGATCAGCGAGCAGCCCTCTTAAACTATGGCTACACCTTC.

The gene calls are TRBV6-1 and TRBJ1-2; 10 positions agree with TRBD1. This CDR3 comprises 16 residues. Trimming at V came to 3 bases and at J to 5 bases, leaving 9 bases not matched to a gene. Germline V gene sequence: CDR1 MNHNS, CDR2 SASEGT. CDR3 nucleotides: TGTGCCAGCAGTGATCCGGGACAGGGGAGAAGTTATGGCTACACCTTC. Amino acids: CASSDPGQGRSYGYTF.

The CDR3 protein is CASSSTGDAGELFF. The CDR3 region has the DNA TGTGCCAGCAGCTCGACAGGGGATGCCGGGGAGCTGTTTTTT. J is TRBJ2-2 and V is TRBV13; 8 bases match TRBD1. J lost 6 bases, V lost 4 bases, and 4 bases had no gene match. This CDR3 contains 14 residues. Germline V CDR1 and CDR2: PRHDT, FYEKMQ (reference sequence).

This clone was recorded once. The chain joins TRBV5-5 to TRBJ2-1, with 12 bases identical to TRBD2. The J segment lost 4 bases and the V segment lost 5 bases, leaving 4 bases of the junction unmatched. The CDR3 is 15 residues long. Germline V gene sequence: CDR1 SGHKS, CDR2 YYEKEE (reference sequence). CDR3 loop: CASRLGLAGYNEQFF. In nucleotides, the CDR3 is TGTGCCAGCAGACTAGGACTAGCGGGGTACAATGAGCAGTTCTTC.

CDR3 sequence (DNA): TGTGCCAGCAGCTTTCCTCACAGTTCCGAGCAGTACTTC. Its protein product is CASSFPHSSEQYF. The genes are TRBV5-6 and TRBJ2-7; D remains unclear. Deletions cut 2 bases from V and 6 bases from J, with 12 bases between. Per the germline V gene, CDR1 is SGHDT and CDR2 is YYEEEE. There are 13 residues in the CDR3.

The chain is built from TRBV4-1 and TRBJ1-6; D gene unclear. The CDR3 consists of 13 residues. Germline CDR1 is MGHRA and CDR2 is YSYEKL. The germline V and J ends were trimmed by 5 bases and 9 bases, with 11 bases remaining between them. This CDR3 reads CASSGQTFSPLHF. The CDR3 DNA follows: TGCGCCAGCAGCGGGCAGACATTTTCACCCCTCCACTTT.

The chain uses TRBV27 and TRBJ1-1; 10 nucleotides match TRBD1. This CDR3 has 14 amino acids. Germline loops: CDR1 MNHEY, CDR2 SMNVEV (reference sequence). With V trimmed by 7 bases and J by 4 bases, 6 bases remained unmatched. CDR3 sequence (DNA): TGTGCCAGCAATCCGGGACAGGGGATCACTGAAGCTTTCTTT. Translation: CASNPGQGITEAFF.

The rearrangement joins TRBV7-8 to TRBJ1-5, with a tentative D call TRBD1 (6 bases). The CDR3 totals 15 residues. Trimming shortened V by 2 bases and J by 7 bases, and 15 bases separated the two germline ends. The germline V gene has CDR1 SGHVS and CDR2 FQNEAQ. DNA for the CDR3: TGTGCCAGCAGCTTATCAGGGGCTGGGGGACAGCCCCAGCATTTT. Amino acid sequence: CASSLSGAGGQPQHF.

The CDR3 nucleotides read TGTGCCAGCAGTCCCCCCGCTAGCGGGTCTCACAATGAGCAGTTCTTC. Translation: CASSPPASGSHNEQFF. This chain connects TRBV28 to TRBJ2-1; 8 nucleotides agree with TRBD2. The CDR3 spans 16 residues. With 5 bases clipped from V and 5 bases from J, the junction kept 11 bases outside the gene matches. Germline V gene sequence: CDR1 MDHEN, CDR2 SYDVKM.

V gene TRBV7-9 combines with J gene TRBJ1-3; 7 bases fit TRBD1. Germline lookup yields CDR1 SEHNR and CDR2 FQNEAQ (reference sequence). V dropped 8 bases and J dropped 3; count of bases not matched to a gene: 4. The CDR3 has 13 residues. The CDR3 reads CASQGVSGNTIYF. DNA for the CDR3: TGTGCCAGCCAGGGGGTCAGTGGAAACACCATATATTTT.

CDR3 coding DNA: TGCGCCAGCAGCTTGGCGGGACTGCTAACAGATACGCAGTATTTT. It codes for CASSLAGLLTDTQYF. V usage is TRBV5-1 and J usage is TRBJ2-3, with D perhaps TRBD2 (6 bases). The germline CDR1 and CDR2 sequences are SGHRS and YFSETQ. The V end was cut by 0 bases, the J end by 3 bases, with 11 bases between. The CDR3 is 15 amino acids.

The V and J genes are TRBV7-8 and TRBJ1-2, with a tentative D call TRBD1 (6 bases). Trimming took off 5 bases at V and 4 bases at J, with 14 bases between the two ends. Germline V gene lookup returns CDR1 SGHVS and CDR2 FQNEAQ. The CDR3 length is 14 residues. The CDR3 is CASSTGYQGYGYTF. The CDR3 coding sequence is TGTGCCAGCAGCACAGGGTATCAGGGCTATGGCTACACCTTC.

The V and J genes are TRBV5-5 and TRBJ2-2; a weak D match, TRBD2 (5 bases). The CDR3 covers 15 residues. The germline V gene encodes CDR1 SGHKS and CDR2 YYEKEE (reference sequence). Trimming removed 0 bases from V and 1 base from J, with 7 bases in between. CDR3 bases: TGTGCCAGCAGCTTGGCTAGCCTGAACACCGGGGAGCTGTTTTTT. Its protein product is CASSLASLNTGELFF.

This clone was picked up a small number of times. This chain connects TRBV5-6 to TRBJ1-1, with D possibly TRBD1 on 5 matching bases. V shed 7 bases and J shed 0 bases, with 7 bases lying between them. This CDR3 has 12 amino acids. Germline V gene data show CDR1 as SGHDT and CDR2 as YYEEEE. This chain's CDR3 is CASSQVNTEAFF. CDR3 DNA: TGTGCCAGCTCACAGGTGAACACTGAAGCTTTCTTT. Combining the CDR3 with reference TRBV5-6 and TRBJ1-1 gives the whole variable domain DAGVTQSPTHLIKTRGQQVTLRCSPKSGHDTVSWYQQALGQGPQFIFQYYEEEERQRGNFPDRFSGHQFPNYSSELNVNALLLGDSALYLCASSQVNTEAFFGQGTRLTVV.

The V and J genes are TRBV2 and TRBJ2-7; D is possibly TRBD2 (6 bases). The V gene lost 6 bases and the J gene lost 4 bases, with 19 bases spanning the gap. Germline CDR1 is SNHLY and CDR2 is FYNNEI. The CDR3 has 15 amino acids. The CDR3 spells CASSKGLAEGYEQYF. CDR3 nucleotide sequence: TGTGCCAGCAGCAAGGGACTGGCTGAAGGATACGAGCAGTACTTC.

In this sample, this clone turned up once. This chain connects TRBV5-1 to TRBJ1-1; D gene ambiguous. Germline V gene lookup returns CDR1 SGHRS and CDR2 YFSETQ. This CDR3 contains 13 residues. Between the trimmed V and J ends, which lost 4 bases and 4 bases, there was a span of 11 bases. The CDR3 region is CASSPLTITEAFF. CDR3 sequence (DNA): TGCGCCAGCAGCCCCCTTACAATCACTGAAGCTTTCTTT.

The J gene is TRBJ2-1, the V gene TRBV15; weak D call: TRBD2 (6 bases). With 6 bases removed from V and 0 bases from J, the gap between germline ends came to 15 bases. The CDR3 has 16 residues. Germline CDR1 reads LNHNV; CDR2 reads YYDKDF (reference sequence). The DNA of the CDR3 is TGTGCCACCAGAAACGGGGACTCGAGCTCCTACAATGAGCAGTTCTTC. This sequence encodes CATRNGDSSSYNEQFF.

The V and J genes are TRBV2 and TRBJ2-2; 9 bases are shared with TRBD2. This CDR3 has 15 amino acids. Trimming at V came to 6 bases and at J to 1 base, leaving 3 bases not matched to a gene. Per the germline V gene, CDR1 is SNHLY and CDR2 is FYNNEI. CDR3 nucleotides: TGTGCCAGCAGGGAGACTAGCGGGAACACCGGGGAGCTGTTTTTT. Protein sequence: CASRETSGNTGELFF.